Detailed here is one T cell receptor beta chain. The antigen remains undetermined. Germline V gene sequence: CDR1 ENHRY, CDR2 SYGVKD. The CDR3 runs to 13 residues. Deletions cut 4 bases from V and 2 bases from J, with 9 bases between. Naive CD8 cells were CD45RO-negative, positively selected for CCR7, excluding terminally differentiated effector memory CD45RA+ cells. This entry comes from a study of shared clonotypes between healthy human individuals. Study-wide points: For sorted subsets, rarefaction showed incomplete sequencing despite large depth.

Sequenced by immunoSEQ multiplex PCR; TCRdb stores in-frame clones only, minus some. The repertoire includes about 2 million clones, roughly 95% of them detected once, and 0.85% to 1.3% sits in the top ten. V and J are TRBV10-3 and TRBJ2-7; a possible D gene is TRBD1 (5 bases). This TCR came from a man younger than 30 in good health. The sample consisted of naive CD8+ T cells sorted from blood. Here the CDR3 DNA reads TGTGCCATCAGTGTCAGGGATACCTACGAGCAGTACTTC. It is translated as CAISVRDTYEQYF.